This paragraph reports one T cell receptor (beta chain). Its antigen is still unknown. Unique molecular identifiers tagged the TCR beta cDNA libraries. It was from about 0.98 to 11 million T cells that some 460,000 cDNA molecules came. Each CDR3 protein gets one entry after TCRdb re-called the PCR reads with MiXCR. Seen here are hundreds of thousands of distinct CDR3 sequences, 59% observed once, and the top ten hold approximately 10%. The data originate from a study of post-analysis software for immune sequencing data. Study results and caveats: Strong co-clustering by F measure was evident for samples that had been prepared in the same batch. The five TRBV segments detected at higher frequency in patients than in controls included TRBV5-6, TRBV5-1 and TRBV20-1.

CDR1 is DFQATT and CDR2 is SNEGSKA in the germline V gene (reference sequence). The CDR3 contains 16 residues. Deletions cut 1 base from V and 1 base from J, with 17 bases between. The chain combines TRBV20-1 with TRBJ2-7, with D tentatively TRBD1 or TRBD2 (6 bases each). Material: blood. The sequence was obtained from a girl aged 2-10 years with multiple sclerosis. The CDR3 reads CSARAGRRGISYEQYF. DNA of the CDR3: TGCAGTGCTAGAGCTGGGAGGAGGGGGATTTCCTACGAGCAGTACTTC.